The source of this TCR beta chain is a study of T-cell memory formation after mild COVID-19. Germline V gene sequence: CDR1 DFQATT, CDR2 SNEGSKA (reference sequence). Between the trimmed V and J ends, which lost 3 bases and 0 bases, there was a span of 13 bases. This CDR3 spans 15 amino acids. TCRdb reprocessed the 5' RACE reads with MiXCR, giving one entry per CDR3 protein. The sample consists of 90,000 to 120,000 distinct CDR3 sequences, over 13% of them appearing once. The genes are TRBV20-1 and TRBJ2-3, with D perhaps TRBD2 (6 bases). The sequence was obtained from a young man who had mild COVID-19 (a few samples of this study predate the infection). Cell type and time point are not known. The material sequenced was PBMCs or a T cell subset sorted from them (not recorded which). CDR3 amino acids: CSARSLATSTDTQYF. In DNA form, the CDR3 reads TGCAGTGCTAGGTCACTAGCAACTAGCACAGATACGCAGTATTTT.